This is a list of T cell receptor beta chains from one sample in a study of T cells expressing NK-cell markers. TCRdb reprocessed the 5' RACE reads; each CDR3 protein has one entry and no DNA is given. This specimen shows about 170,000 distinct CDR3 sequences; the ten leading clones hold 20% to 25%. Sequenced input: blood T cells: a sorted CD56 or NKG2C T cell subset, CD4+ or CD8+ T cells, or bulk PBMC T cells (not recorded which). These receptors were collected from a man aged 18 to 69 in good health. Both conserved end residues are part of each CDR3.

j_gene: TRBJ2-1
v_gene: TRBV29-1
CDR3aa: CSVEAGTPLEQFF

j_gene: TRBJ1-2
v_gene: TRBV13
CDR3aa: CASSLEPDNYGYTF

j_gene: TRBJ2-7
v_gene: TRBV13
CDR3aa: CASSLGRGGVYEQYF

j_gene: TRBJ2-7
v_gene: TRBV7-3
CDR3aa: CASTKHGAGQGYEQYF

j_gene: TRBJ2-3
v_gene: TRBV7-6
CDR3aa: CASSLGQTSTDTQYF

j_gene: TRBJ2-6
v_gene: TRBV27
CDR3aa: CASSRTGVSSGANVLTF

j_gene: TRBJ1-2
v_gene: TRBV10-3
CDR3aa: CAISERGSPSGYTF

j_gene: TRBJ1-2
v_gene: TRBV4-1
CDR3aa: CASSQALTPYGYTF

j_gene: TRBJ1-5
v_gene: TRBV27
CDR3aa: CASSTAWYSNQPQHF

j_gene: TRBJ2-1
v_gene: TRBV20-1
CDR3aa: CSGDENHYNEQFF

j_gene: TRBJ2-5
v_gene: TRBV4-1
CDR3aa: CASSQDLPTGQAETQYF

j_gene: TRBJ1-5
v_gene: TRBV7-9
CDR3aa: CASSEGTGGNQPQHF

j_gene: TRBJ2-7
v_gene: TRBV6-1
CDR3aa: CASSEDPGWTREQYF

j_gene: TRBJ2-7
v_gene: TRBV6-1
CDR3aa: CASSEWGQGPYEQYF

j_gene: TRBJ2-3
v_gene: TRBV5-6
CDR3aa: CASSLAPGLLSTDTQYF

j_gene: TRBJ2-5
v_gene: TRBV9
CDR3aa: CASSINTIQETQYF

j_gene: TRBJ2-1
v_gene: TRBV4-2
CDR3aa: CASSPAAVDNEQFF

j_gene: TRBJ2-1
v_gene: TRBV6-2/TRBV6-3
CDR3aa: CASTLTGGREQFF

j_gene: TRBJ2-4
v_gene: TRBV15
CDR3aa: CATSRDPATGVTNIQYF

j_gene: TRBJ2-3
v_gene: TRBV5-1
CDR3aa: CASSFSGDRAGPDTQYF

j_gene: TRBJ1-2
v_gene: TRBV3-1
CDR3aa: CASSQDRGNYGYTF

j_gene: TRBJ2-7
v_gene: TRBV7-2
CDR3aa: CASSFGLVFFSYEQYF

j_gene: TRBJ2-7
v_gene: TRBV12-5
CDR3aa: CASGSGDNLYEQYF

j_gene: TRBJ1-5
v_gene: TRBV5-6
CDR3aa: CASSFGAASNQPQHF

j_gene: TRBJ1-2
v_gene: TRBV20-1
CDR3aa: CSARETWRQGVIYGYTF

j_gene: TRBJ2-1
v_gene: TRBV6-5
CDR3aa: CASSNSGTEPSYNEQFF

j_gene: TRBJ2-3
v_gene: TRBV25-1
CDR3aa: CASSDQSSGGTLDTQYF

j_gene: TRBJ2-3
v_gene: TRBV14
CDR3aa: CASSPQRGGADTQYF

j_gene: TRBJ1-1
v_gene: TRBV18
CDR3aa: CASSNAGGPYTEAFF

j_gene: TRBJ2-1
v_gene: TRBV2
CDR3aa: CALRDRSYNEQFF

j_gene: TRBJ2-4
v_gene: TRBV25-1
CDR3aa: CASREAGGGNIQYF

j_gene: TRBJ2-7
v_gene: TRBV2
CDR3aa: CASSGGREISEQSF

j_gene: TRBJ2-7
v_gene: TRBV27
CDR3aa: CASSFWQGVDEQYF

j_gene: TRBJ2-3
v_gene: TRBV20-1
CDR3aa: CSVDSGAYTDTQYF

j_gene: TRBJ2-5
v_gene: TRBV4-2
CDR3aa: CASSQPTSIGQETQYF

j_gene: TRBJ1-1
v_gene: TRBV20-1
CDR3aa: CSAKSWAMNTEAFF

j_gene: TRBJ1-2
v_gene: TRBV6-4
CDR3aa: CASSERGHYGYTF

j_gene: TRBJ2-7
v_gene: TRBV7-6
CDR3aa: CASSSWTGPVYEQYF

j_gene: TRBJ1-1
v_gene: TRBV6-1
CDR3aa: CASGGAGGYYTEAFF

j_gene: TRBJ2-7
v_gene: TRBV7-9
CDR3aa: CASGYLWSYEQYF

j_gene: TRBJ2-1
v_gene: TRBV6-5
CDR3aa: CASSYVGGPNNEQFF

j_gene: TRBJ1-5
v_gene: TRBV2
CDR3aa: CASRKEISGAQPQHF

j_gene: TRBJ2-5
v_gene: TRBV27
CDR3aa: CASSLYGQGLQETQYF

j_gene: TRBJ2-7
v_gene: TRBV27
CDR3aa: CASLTPTEKQDRVGEQYF

j_gene: TRBJ2-1
v_gene: TRBV6-5
CDR3aa: CASSSRTGGRGLNEQFF

j_gene: TRBJ2-7
v_gene: TRBV7-9
CDR3aa: CASSNHLGWESYEQYF

j_gene: TRBJ1-1
v_gene: TRBV21-1
CDR3aa: CASQDRMNTEAFF

j_gene: TRBJ2-1
v_gene: TRBV5-1
CDR3aa: CASSAGVHEQFF

j_gene: TRBJ1-6
v_gene: TRBV2
CDR3aa: CASSEAWGNSPLHF

j_gene: TRBJ2-1
v_gene: TRBV12-3/TRBV12-4
CDR3aa: CASSAGTAYNEQFF

j_gene: TRBJ2-5
v_gene: TRBV7-8
CDR3aa: CASSRGTSGAETQYF

j_gene: TRBJ2-7
v_gene: TRBV5-1
CDR3aa: CASSLATQGVTYEQYF

j_gene: TRBJ2-4
v_gene: TRBV11-2
CDR3aa: CASSFSRGGGNIQYF

j_gene: TRBJ2-3
v_gene: TRBV24-1
CDR3aa: CATSDPRTRLNTQYF

j_gene: TRBJ2-1
v_gene: TRBV5-1
CDR3aa: CASSPGTSGGRNNEQFF

j_gene: TRBJ1-2
v_gene: TRBV12-3/TRBV12-4
CDR3aa: CASSLGIANYGYTF

j_gene: TRBJ2-5
v_gene: TRBV6-1
CDR3aa: CASSLNEGQETQYF

j_gene: TRBJ2-5
v_gene: TRBV5-4
CDR3aa: CASSLTYGGSGQETQYF

j_gene: TRBJ1-5
v_gene: TRBV4-1
CDR3aa: CASSQGQGSNQPQHF